This T cell receptor (beta chain) was sequenced in a study of blood T cell repertoires in COVID-19. Study-level information: From T cells, B-cell-depleted T cells, or PBMCs came the material, which was cDNA or gDNA.

Trimming left V 2 bases short and J 1 base short, with 21 bases between. Germline CDR1 is MNHNS and CDR2 is SASEGT. The length of the CDR3 is 19 residues. Measured with immunoSEQ multiplex PCR; TCRdb has only the in-frame clones, and not every one. In the table there are tens of thousands of clones, approximately 80% of which are singletons. Sequencing input: peripheral blood. The chain recombines TRBV6-1 with TRBJ1-5; D is possibly TRBD1 (6 bases). The sequence was collected from a human donor in a cohort sampled during active COVID-19. The CDR3 is CASSENFVQGIMSNQPQHF. In DNA form, the CDR3 reads TGTGCCAGCAGTGAAAATTTCGTGCAGGGGATAATGAGCAATCAGCCCCAGCATTTT.